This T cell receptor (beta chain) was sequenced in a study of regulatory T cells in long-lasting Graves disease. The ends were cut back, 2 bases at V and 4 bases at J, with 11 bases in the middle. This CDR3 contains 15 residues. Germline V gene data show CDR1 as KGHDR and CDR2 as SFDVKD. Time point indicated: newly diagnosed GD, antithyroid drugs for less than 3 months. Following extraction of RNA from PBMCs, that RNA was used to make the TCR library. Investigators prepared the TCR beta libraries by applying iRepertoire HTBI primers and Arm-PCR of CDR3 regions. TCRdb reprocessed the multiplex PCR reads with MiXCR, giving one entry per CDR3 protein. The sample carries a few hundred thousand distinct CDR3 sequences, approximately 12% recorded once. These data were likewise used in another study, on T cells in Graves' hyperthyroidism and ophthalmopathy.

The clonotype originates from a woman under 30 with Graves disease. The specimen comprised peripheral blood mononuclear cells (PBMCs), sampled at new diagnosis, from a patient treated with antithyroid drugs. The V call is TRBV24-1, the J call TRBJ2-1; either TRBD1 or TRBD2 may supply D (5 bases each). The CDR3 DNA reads TGTGCCACCAGTGATTGGGGGAAGGATTACAATGAGCAGTTCTTC. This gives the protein CATSDWGKDYNEQFF.